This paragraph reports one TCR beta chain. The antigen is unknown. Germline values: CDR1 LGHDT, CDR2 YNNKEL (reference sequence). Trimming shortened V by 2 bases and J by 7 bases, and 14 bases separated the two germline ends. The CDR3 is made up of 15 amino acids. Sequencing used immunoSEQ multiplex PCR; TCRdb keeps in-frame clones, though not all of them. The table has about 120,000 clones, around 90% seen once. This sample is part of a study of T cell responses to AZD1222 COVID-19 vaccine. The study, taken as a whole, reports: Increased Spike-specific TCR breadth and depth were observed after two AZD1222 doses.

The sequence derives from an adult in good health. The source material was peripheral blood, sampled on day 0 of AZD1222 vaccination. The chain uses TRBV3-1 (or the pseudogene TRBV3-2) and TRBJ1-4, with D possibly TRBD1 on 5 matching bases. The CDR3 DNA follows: TGTGCCAGCAGCCAAAGAGGGACCCGAGGTGAAAAACTGTTTTTT. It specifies CASSQRGTRGEKLFF.